This T cell receptor beta chain appears in the sequencing data of a study of blood T cell repertoires in COVID-19. At the level of the study: Samples came from the United States, Italy and Spain, spanning acute and convalescent COVID-19. T cells, B-cell-depleted T cells, or PBMCs provided the cDNA or gDNA that served as material.

TCRdb's table, derived via immunoSEQ multiplex PCR, lists solely in-frame clones and lacks some. Of about 59,000 clones in the sample, around 79% were seen once. Per germline, CDR1 SNHLY and CDR2 FYNNEI. The ends were cut back, 8 bases at V and 10 bases at J, with 12 bases in the middle. This CDR3 has 11 residues. Sequencing used peripheral blood. The J gene is TRBJ2-1, the V gene TRBV2, with D possibly matching TRBD2 (5 bases). This TCR came from a woman in her 50s with active or convalescent COVID-19. The CDR3 nucleotides read TGTGCCAGCGAAATCGGGGTGGAGCAGTTCTTC. Its translation: CASEIGVEQFF. Full variable domain (remainder filled in from reference TRBV2 and TRBJ2-1): EPEVTQTPSHQVTQMGQEVILRCVPISNHLYFYWYRQILGQKVEFLVSFYNNEISEKSEIFDDQFSVERPDGSNFTLKIRSTKLEDSAMYFCASEIGVEQFFGPGTRLTVL.